This T cell receptor (beta chain) was obtained from a study of blood T cell repertoires in COVID-19. Study summary: Italy, Spain and the United States were the sources of the convalescent and acute COVID-19 samples. PBMCs, B-cell-depleted T cells, or T cells were the source of the cDNA or gDNA that made up the material.

The germline CDR1 and CDR2 sequences are MNHEY and SMNVEV (reference sequence). This CDR3 has 15 amino acids. Between the trimmed V and J ends, which lost 4 bases and 7 bases, there was a span of 17 bases. Per the original data handling: Estimation of nucleated cell counts was performed using reference gene primer amplification. The data were produced by immunoSEQ multiplex PCR, yet TCRdb's version contains in-frame clones alone and is incomplete. V, J and clone size are taken as reported in that table, and D and trimming were inferred from the DNA itself. The sample yields 200,000 or so clones, roughly 88% seen once.

This receptor was taken from a human donor in a cohort sampled during active COVID-19. The rearrangement uses TRBV27 and TRBJ2-1; D is possibly TRBD2 (6 bases). The sample taken for sequencing was peripheral blood. The CDR3 spells CASSYNWRDSNEQFF. For the CDR3, the DNA is TGTGCCAGCAGTTATAACTGGCGGGACTCGAATGAGCAGTTCTTC.